This T cell receptor (beta chain) is drawn from a study of T-cell memory formation after mild COVID-19. From germline, CDR1 is GTSNPN and CDR2 SVGIG (reference sequence). V lost 2 bases to trimming and J lost 0 bases, with 7 bases between them. The CDR3 is made up of 13 amino acids. Study-wide results and caveats: There was no confirmation that second-wave clones peaking on day 37 were SARS-CoV-2 specific. Contracting clones, day 15 to 85, had balanced CD4/CD8, and later expanders favored CD4+. Among contracting clones, CD4+ were mainly CM/EM and CD8+ enriched in EMRA.

Details on this clonotype: As yet, its antigen is unknown.

Amplification by 5'RACE using constant-segment primers produced TCR alpha and TCR beta cDNA libraries that carried sample barcodes and UMIs. MiXCR was run by TCRdb on the 5' RACE reads, yielding one entry per CDR3 protein. This sample has about 270,000 distinct CDR3 sequences, with about 16% found just once. This TCR was sampled from an adult woman who had mild COVID-19 (a few samples of this study predate the infection). Cell type and time point are not known. Sequenced input: PBMCs or a T cell subset sorted from them (not recorded which). The chain combines TRBV30 with TRBJ2-5, with D unresolved. CDR3 sequence reads: CAWSPWDQETQYF. For the CDR3, the DNA is TGTGCCTGGAGTCCATGGGACCAAGAGACCCAGTACTTC.